This T cell receptor beta chain stems from a study of vaccination effects on CD4 cells after COVID-19. Across the whole study: They grew roughly 2 million PBMC in each well, adding 8.5 to 10 IU/ml IL-2 and 10 ug/ml peptides. Notes on the study in general: The study found marked clonal contraction of infection- and vaccine-induced clones late after vaccination.

Some clones are missing from TCRdb's copy, which holds only in-frame ones; the method was immunoSEQ multiplex PCR. The repertoire holds around 30,000 clones, with about two thirds as singletons. Trimming took 5 bases from V and 5 from J; bases not matched to a gene: 14. CDR1 and CDR2 from the germline V gene are SGHNT and YENEEA. This CDR3 has 16 residues. CD4+ T cell isolation took place after approximately 11 days of culture. A remark on this clone: As yet, its antigen is unknown.

The V and J genes are TRBV11-3 and TRBJ2-7; 8 bases are a match to TRBD1. The specimen comprised CD4+ T cells from PBMCs cultured without peptide, sampled before COVID-19 vaccination. This clonotype was obtained from a human donor who received a COVID-19 vaccine. CDR3 bases: TGTGCCAGCAGCCTGACTCGGACAGGGAGTACCGACGAGCAGTACTTC. The encoded protein is CASSLTRTGSTDEQYF. Full variable domain (outside the CDR3, taken from reference TRBV11-3 and TRBJ2-7): EAGVVQSPRYKIIEKKQPVAFWCNPISGHNTLYWYLQNLGQGPELLIRYENEEAVDDSQLPKDRFSAERLKGVDSTLKIQPAELGDSAVYLCASSLTRTGSTDEQYFGPGTRLTVT.